The entry below gives a single TCR beta chain sequence along with its context. Its antigen is undetermined. The sample belongs to a study of CXCR3-negative and CXCR3-positive naive CD8 T cells. Notes on the study in general: Researchers reported similar TRBV-TRBJ usage in naive CXCR3-negative and CXCR3-positive cells, though memory differed.

CDR3 length: 15 residues. Germline CDR1 MDHEN, CDR2 SYDVKM. The study made its TRB cDNA libraries by 5' RACE, adding UMI labels. With the 5' RACE reads reprocessed, TCRdb shows one record per CDR3 protein and no DNA. The record lists over 100,000 distinct CDR3 sequences, of which the ten most abundant hold about 0.44%. This chain joins TRBV28 and TRBJ2-5; TCRdb's D call of TRBD2 is untestable without DNA. The sample was naive CXCR3- CD8+ T cells from blood. The subset denotes: CD45RO-CCR7+CD27+CD95- naive CD8+ T cells lacking CXCR3 (TNR3-). The TCR originated in a human donor in good health. Some clones in this sample may be carry-over from other donors' samples. The chain's CDR3 is CASSLSLAGVETQYF.